This entry concerns a single T cell receptor beta chain. What it recognizes is unknown. These data are taken from a study of T cell responses to AZD1222 COVID-19 vaccine. General observations from the study: Regions 160-218 and 743-854 held dominance among vaccine-associated CD4 TCRs, which spanned spike. Samples come after the peak T cell response, not at day 14. At baseline, just a handful of AZD1222 recipients tested seropositive. Clonal diversity may have been underestimated in mostly white British donors.

Trimming shortened V by 2 bases and J by 6 bases, and 8 bases separated the two germline ends. The germline V gene encodes CDR1 KGHSH and CDR2 LQKENI. This CDR3 is 12 amino acids long. Repertoires were generated with immunoSEQ multiplex PCR, while TCRdb's copy carries only in-frame clones and drops some. This table holds 100,000 to 120,000 clones, 81% found once. Sequencing used peripheral blood, obtained on day 0 of AZD1222 vaccination. The sequence was collected from an adult in good health. The chain joins TRBV18 to TRBJ2-7; D is unresolved. The CDR3 sequence: CASSPEYGEQYF. CDR3 nucleotides: TGTGCCAGCTCACCAGAGTATGGCGAGCAGTACTTC. Looking up the rest from reference TRBV18 and TRBJ2-7 gives the full variable domain: NAGVMQNPRHLVRRRGQEARLRCSPMKGHSHVYWYRQLPEEGLKFMVYLQKENIIDESGMPKERFSAEFPKEGPSILRIQQVVRGDSAAYFCASSPEYGEQYFGPGTRLTVT.